This T cell receptor beta chain was recovered during a study of OX40 agonist ivuxolimab in advanced cancers. Study-level background: Dose-escalation cases comprised hepatocellular carcinoma, melanoma, renal cell or head and neck cancer.

V lost 5 bases and J lost 11; bases outside the gene matches: 10. This CDR3 has 13 amino acids. CDR1 SEHNR and CDR2 FQNEAQ come from the germline V gene (reference sequence). Study findings and constraints: Expanded clones tended on average to be more numerous among CD8+ T cells than CD4+. The study did not work out the antigen specificity of the expanded peripheral T cells. Compared with others, partial responders at 0.1-3.0 mg/kg displayed clonal expansion among the lowest.

Repertoires were generated with immunoSEQ multiplex PCR, while TCRdb's copy carries only in-frame clones and drops some. The sample has about 92,000 clones, 84% seen once. On this clone itself: Its antigen is not identified.

The rearrangement joins TRBV7-9 to TRBJ2-5, with 8 bases lining up with TRBD2. The sequenced sample was CD4+ or CD8+ T cells sorted from blood, obtained in a trial of the OX40 agonist ivuxolimab. The source of this sequence is an adult with an advanced solid tumor such as melanoma, head and neck, liver or kidney cancer. The CDR3 region has the DNA TGTGCCAGCAGCCCTTTAGCGGGGAAAGAGCAGTACTTC. It yields the protein CASSPLAGKEQYF.